This T cell receptor (beta chain) was retrieved from a study of T cell clonotyping in hematopoietic cell transplantation. Study-level background: Recipient samples before transplant were obtained post-cytoreduction. General study results and limits: Higher Inverse Simpson Index values in graft donor and pretransplant recipient predicted broader posttransplant TCR diversity. Recipient TCR diversity dropped after transplant; expanded clonotypes rose from day 30 to 180.

Using immunoSEQ multiplex PCR, the repertoire was profiled, and TCRdb retains in-frame clones only, with some absent. The sample shows around 15,000 clones, 93% of them seen only once. This clone has a single count. Its antigen remains unidentified. Time point: recipient sample about 28 days before transplant, after cytoreduction. Trimming at V came to 0 bases and at J to 4 bases, leaving 3 bases not matched to a gene. CDR3 length: 16 amino acids. CDR1 is LGHNA, CDR2 YSLEER, per germline. The chain couples TRBV4-3 to TRBJ1-4; TRBD1 matches at 9 bases. The sequencing here drew on peripheral blood mononuclear cells, taken before stem cell transplant. This TCR was sampled from a man younger than 30 with biphenotypic leukemia. Some clones in this sample may be carry-over from other donors' samples. CDR3 nucleotide sequence: TGCGCCAGCAGCCAAGATAGGACAGGGGTTAATGAAAAACTGTTTTTT. It translates to CASSQDRTGVNEKLFF.